The 17 T cell receptor beta chains listed next were all sequenced from one sample in a study of shared clonotypes between healthy human individuals. Libraries were prepared by immunoSEQ multiplex PCR; TCRdb keeps only in-frame clonotypes and omits some of them. The sample gives under 1,100,000 clones, 75% of which show up once; about 1.5% is in the top ten. What was sequenced was memory CD4+ T cells sorted from blood. Subset denoted: CD45RA-negative fraction. The receptors come from a man aged 18 to 35 in good health.

The genes are TRBV7-2 and TRBJ2-5, with D uncertain. Germline lookup yields CDR1 SGHTA and CDR2 FQGNSA. The ends were cut back, 3 bases at V and 0 bases at J, with 11 bases in the middle. The CDR3 loop spans 15 amino acids. DNA of the CDR3: TGTGCCAGCAGCTTTGACGGGCTAAACCAAGAGACCCAGTACTTC. It is translated as CASSFDGLNQETQYF.

V and J are TRBV5-4 and TRBJ1-2; 7 bases are a match to TRBD1. Germline V lookup: CDR1 SGHNT, CDR2 YYREEE (reference sequence). There are 15 residues in the CDR3. The trim removed 4 bases at V and 4 bases at J, leaving 10 bases unmatched. The CDR3 region is CASSLVQGSSYGYTF. The CDR3 DNA follows: TGTGCCAGCAGCCTCGTACAGGGGTCGTCCTATGGCTACACCTTC.

The gene calls are TRBV13 and TRBJ1-6, with 9 positions matching TRBD1. The CDR3 spans 15 residues. Germline CDR1 PRHDT, CDR2 FYEKMQ (reference sequence). The V and J ends lost 6 bases and 7 bases, in that order; junction bases with no gene match: 7. CDR3 sequence: CASSFRDRVNSPLHF. The CDR3 DNA reads as TGTGCCAGCAGTTTCCGGGACAGGGTCAATTCACCCCTCCACTTT.

The V and J genes are TRBV18 and TRBJ2-3, with 11 bases fitting TRBD2. This CDR3 comprises 16 residues. In germline, CDR1 is KGHSH, CDR2 LQKENI. The trim removed 3 bases at V and 5 bases at J, leaving 7 bases unmatched. The DNA for the CDR3 is TGTGCCAGCTCACCCTTAGCGGGGGGGCTGAAAGATACGCAGTATTTT. Encoded protein: CASSPLAGGLKDTQYF.

This clone was counted a few times. The rearrangement uses TRBV5-6 and TRBJ2-7, with 11 bases aligning to TRBD1. The CDR3 is 14 amino acids. The germline V gene encodes CDR1 SGHDT and CDR2 YYEEEE. With 4 bases clipped from V and 6 bases from J, the junction kept 6 bases outside the gene matches. The CDR3 is CASSGQGAGREQYF. The DNA of the CDR3 is TGTGCCAGCAGCGGACAGGGGGCAGGTCGCGAGCAGTACTTC.

The chain links TRBV10-3 to TRBJ2-2, with 7 bases identical to TRBD1. This CDR3 contains 14 residues. From germline, CDR1 is ENHRY and CDR2 SYGVKD. The V segment lost 6 bases and the J segment 3 bases; nucleotides outside the gene matches: 4. The CDR3 protein is CAIRGTADTGELFF. CDR3 DNA sequence: TGTGCCATCAGGGGGACAGCGGACACCGGGGAGCTGTTTTTT.

This chain joins TRBV19 and TRBJ2-3, with 11 nucleotides matching TRBD2. Germline assignment: CDR1 LNHDA and CDR2 SQIVND (reference sequence). This CDR3 has 15 residues. Trimming cost V 6 bases and J 5 bases; bases outside gene matches: 7. The CDR3, as DNA: TGTGCCAGTAGGACGACTAGCGGGACAGGAGATACGCAGTATTTT. Its translation: CASRTTSGTGDTQYF.

The chain couples TRBV7-6 to TRBJ1-2; 9 bases fit TRBD1. There are 19 residues in the CDR3. Trimming removed 4 bases from V and 3 bases from J; junction bases left unmatched: 18. The germline V gene has CDR1 SGHVS and CDR2 FNYEAQ. CDR3 coding DNA: TGTGCCAGCAGCTCCCACGGCGGGGACAGGGCGGTTTACGACTATGGCTACACCTTC. Residues: CASSSHGGDRAVYDYGYTF.

This clone showed up just a few times. J is TRBJ1-5 and V is TRBV19, with TRBD1 matching 9 bases. Germline V gene lookup returns CDR1 LNHDA and CDR2 SQIVND (reference sequence). V lost 6 bases, J lost 4 bases, and 10 bases stayed unmatched. This CDR3 comprises 16 residues. The CDR3 protein is CASSVLTGGWNQPQHF. In DNA, the CDR3 is TGTGCCAGTAGCGTCTTAACAGGGGGCTGGAATCAGCCCCAGCATTTT. The full variable domain, its missing parts supplied by reference TRBV19 and TRBJ1-5, is DGGITQSPKYLFRKEGQNVTLSCEQNLNHDAMYWYRQDPGQGLRLIYYSQIVNDFQKGDIAEGYSVSREKKESFPLTVTSAQKNPTAFYLCASSVLTGGWNQPQHFGDGTRLSIL.

Concerning this clone: A far larger clone is one nucleotide away, so this likely arose from a read error. The chain combines TRBV7-2 with TRBJ2-7; TRBD2 matches at 8 bases. Germline CDR1 SGHTA, CDR2 FQGNSA. This CDR3 comprises 13 residues. CDR3 protein: CAGSSGLATEQYF. Written as DNA, the CDR3 is TGTGCCGGCAGCTCCGGACTAGCCACCGAGCAGTACTTC.

Concerning this clone itself: The sample contains more than one DNA sequence encoding this CDR3. The chain joins TRBV19 to TRBJ1-3; the D is unclear. V lost 5 bases and J lost 0, with 5 bases in between. This CDR3 has 13 residues. Germline V gene lookup returns CDR1 LNHDA and CDR2 SQIVND (reference sequence). The CDR3 DNA reads TGTGCCAGTAGTGAGGGCTCTGGAAACACCATATATTTT. Protein: CASSEGSGNTIYF.

This clone was detected once. This rearrangement joins TRBV9 to TRBJ2-4; tentatively, D is TRBD1 (6 bases). This CDR3 contains 15 residues. Trimming removed 3 bases at V and 2 bases at J, with 12 bases between. The germline gives CDR1 SGDLS, CDR2 YYNGEE. As DNA, the CDR3 is TGTGCCAGCAGCGCGGACAGTTCGTCCAAAAACATTCAGTACTTC. This gives the protein CASSADSSSKNIQYF.

The genes are TRBV5-6 and TRBJ2-6; unclear D gene. Germline V CDR1 and CDR2: SGHDT, YYEEEE. The CDR3 has 18 residues. V dropped 0 bases and J dropped 4 bases, with 17 bases sitting between them. Written as DNA, the CDR3 is TGTGCCAGCAGCTTGGTAGGCCAGGTACTATACGGGGCCAACGTCCTGACTTTC. Amino acid sequence: CASSLVGQVLYGANVLTF.

In DNA, the CDR3 is TGTGCCAGCAGTTTCGGGACAGGGGCCACCGGGGAGCTGTTTTTT. Translating gives CASSFGTGATGELFF. The chain is built from TRBV27 and TRBJ2-2, with 10 bases that match TRBD1. The V gene's germline CDR1 is MNHEY and CDR2 SMNVEV (reference sequence). This CDR3 has 15 amino acids. Trimming took 3 bases from V and 4 from J; bases not matched to a gene: 2.

Many counts were recorded for this clone. This chain connects TRBV5-4 to TRBJ2-5; 8 positions match TRBD2. This CDR3 has 13 amino acids. Trimming removed 4 bases from V and 9 bases from J; junction bases left unmatched: 8. Per germline, CDR1 SGHNT and CDR2 YYREEE (reference sequence). The CDR3 here is CASSPPGGGSQYF. CDR3 nucleotides: TGTGCCAGCAGCCCCCCCGGGGGGGGTTCCCAGTACTTC.

CDR3 loop: CASSPRTGDLNEKLFF. CDR3 nucleotide sequence: TGTGCCAGCTCACCACGGACAGGGGACCTAAATGAAAAACTGTTTTTT. V gene TRBV18 combines with J gene TRBJ1-4, with 9 bases identical to TRBD1. Germline CDR1 reads KGHSH; CDR2 reads LQKENI. CDR3 length equals 16 residues. Trimming cost V 1 base and J 5 bases; bases outside gene matches: 5.

V gene TRBV9 combines with J gene TRBJ1-6, with TRBD1 as a possible D gene (6 bases). The CDR3 sequence is 16 residues long. Germline lookup yields CDR1 SGDLS and CDR2 YYNGEE. V was cut by 4 bases and J by 6 bases, with 17 bases left in between. CDR3 loop: CASSMGAGPLNSPLHF. CDR3 sequence (DNA): TGTGCCAGCAGCATGGGGGCCGGACCTCTTAATTCACCCCTCCACTTT. The variable domain in full, with the rest retrieved from reference TRBV9 and TRBJ1-6, is DSGVTQTPKHLITATGQRVTLRCSPRSGDLSVYWYQQSLDQGLQFLIQYYNGEERAKGNILERFSAQQFPDLHSELNLSSLELGDSALYFCASSMGAGPLNSPLHFGNGTRLTVT.